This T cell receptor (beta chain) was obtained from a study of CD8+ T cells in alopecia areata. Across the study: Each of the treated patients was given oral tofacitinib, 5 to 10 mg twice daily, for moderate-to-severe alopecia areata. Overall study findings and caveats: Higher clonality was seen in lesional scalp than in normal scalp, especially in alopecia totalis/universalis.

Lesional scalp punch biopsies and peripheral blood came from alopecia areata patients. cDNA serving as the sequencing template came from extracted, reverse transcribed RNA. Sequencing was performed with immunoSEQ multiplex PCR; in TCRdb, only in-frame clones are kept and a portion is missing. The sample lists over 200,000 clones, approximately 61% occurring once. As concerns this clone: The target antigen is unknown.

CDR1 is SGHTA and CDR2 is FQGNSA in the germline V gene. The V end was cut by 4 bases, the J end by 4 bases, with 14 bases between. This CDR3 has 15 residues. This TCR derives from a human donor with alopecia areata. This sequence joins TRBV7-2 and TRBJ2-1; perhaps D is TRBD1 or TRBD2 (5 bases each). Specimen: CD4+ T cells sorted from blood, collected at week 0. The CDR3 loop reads CASSSGQGPYNEQFF. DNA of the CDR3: TGTGCCAGCAGCTCGGGGCAGGGTCCATACAATGAGCAGTTCTTC.